This paragraph covers one T cell receptor beta chain sequence. Germline V lookup: CDR1 MNHEY, CDR2 SVGEGT. CDR3 size: 15 residues. Trimming took 5 bases from V and 6 from J; bases not matched to a gene: 5. Amplified TCR beta CDR3 regions came from RNA transcripts. TCR CDR3 regions were first amplified by RT-PCR with HTBI primers. TCRdb reprocessed the multiplex PCR reads with MiXCR, giving one entry per CDR3 protein. The sample carries approximately 600,000 distinct CDR3 sequences, approximately 14% recorded once. This sample was included in a study of T cells in Graves' hyperthyroidism and ophthalmopathy.

The genes are TRBV6-2 or TRBV6-3 and TRBJ1-5, with 12 bases that match TRBD1. This TCR was sampled from a woman under 30 with Graves' ophthalmopathy. Specimen: blood. CDR3 coding DNA: TGTGCCAGCAGTGACGGGGACAGGGGGCTTCAGCCCCAGCATTTT. Amino acid sequence: CASSDGDRGLQPQHF.